This TCR beta chain was sequenced during a study of CD8 T cells in ankylosing spondylitis. Findings of the study overall: Several highly homologous variants made up a TCR beta motif that seemed to typify ankylosing spondylitis blood.

This CDR3 has 13 amino acids. Trimming cost V 1 base and J 4 bases, with 7 bases left between them. Germline loops: CDR1 SGHDT, CDR2 YYEEEE. This clonotype was detected a few times. Antigen specificity is unknown. From the 5' RACE reads, TCRdb called clonotypes with MiXCR, one entry per CDR3 protein. The sample consists of roughly 670,000 distinct CDR3 sequences, 15% to 20% of them appearing once. The chain has TRBV5-6 and TRBJ2-3, with D hard to call. Input material: blood, either unsorted or a sorted T cell fraction (not recorded which). The receptor was isolated from a male donor with ankylosing spondylitis. CDR3 DNA: TGTGCCAGCAGCTTGTTTAGACCAGATACGCAGTATTTT. It translates to CASSLFRPDTQYF. Full variable domain (remainder filled in from reference TRBV5-6 and TRBJ2-3): DAGVTQSPTHLIKTRGQQVTLRCSPKSGHDTVSWYQQALGQGPQFIFQYYEEEERQRGNFPDRFSGHQFPNYSSELNVNALLLGDSALYLCASSLFRPDTQYFGPGTRLTVL.